This entry features one TCR beta chain sequence. Sequencing was performed with immunoSEQ multiplex PCR; in TCRdb, only in-frame clones are kept and a portion is missing. The sample includes 350,000 to 550,000 clones, roughly 89% of them seen just once. The sample belongs to a study of blood T cell repertoires in COVID-19. About the study: Samples of COVID-19 (acute and convalescent) were obtained from the United States, Italy and Spain. The cDNA or gDNA used as material had been derived from T cells, B-cell-depleted T cells, or PBMCs.

CDR1 and CDR2 from the germline V gene are MGHRA and YSYEKL. The CDR3 is made up of 16 amino acids. V was pared by 0 bases and J by 1 base, with 4 bases of the junction left unmatched. The sequence was obtained from a woman in her thirties with acute or convalescent COVID-19. The V and J genes are TRBV4-1 and TRBJ2-3, with 7 bases identical to TRBD2. Material for sequencing was peripheral blood. CDR3 DNA sequence: TGCGCCAGCAGCCAAGAAGGGGCGGGGGGCACAGATACGCAGTATTTT. Translating it yields CASSQEGAGGTDTQYF.